This section outlines one TCR beta chain sequence together with its context. Antigen unknown. Patients with active juvenile idiopathic arthritis donated these samples. These data come from a study of circulating and synovial CD4+ cells in juvenile arthritis. General study points: T cell genome counts differed by at least an order of magnitude between CPL and CD4 samples. Compared with bulk blood, circulating pathogenic-like lymphocytes shared substantially more CDR3 sequences with synovial T cells.

V lost 2 bases, J lost 6 bases, and 14 bases lay in between. This CDR3 comprises 14 residues. The germline V gene encodes CDR1 KGHSH and CDR2 LQKENI. The data were produced by immunoSEQ multiplex PCR, yet TCRdb's version contains in-frame clones alone and is incomplete. The top ten clones hold about 0.61% of a sample with tens of thousands of clones, about 96% of them seen once. This receptor was obtained from a human donor with juvenile idiopathic arthritis. Sequenced material: CD4+ T cells from blood. The chain uses TRBV18 and TRBJ2-7; TRBD2 might be the D (6 bases). CDR3 DNA: TGTGCCAGCTCACCATTGGAGGGGCAGACCGAGCAGTACTTC. Its protein product is CASSPLEGQTEQYF.